Detailed here is one T cell receptor (beta chain). This table comes from immunoSEQ multiplex PCR, and its TCRdb copy is limited to in-frame clones, with some not included. The data contain 250,000 or so clones, around 90% of them singletons. This sample stems from a study of blood T cell repertoires in COVID-19. About the study: Donors in the United States, Italy and Spain gave samples during acute or convalescent COVID-19.

The CDR3 extends over 15 amino acids. Germline V gives CDR1 MNHEY, CDR2 SVGAGI. The V and J ends lost 0 bases and 7 bases respectively, with 12 bases between them. Sequencing was done on a sample of peripheral blood. The genes are TRBV6-5 and TRBJ2-2; TRBD2 is a possible D gene (5 bases). The origin of this receptor is a woman in her twenties or thirties with acute or convalescent COVID-19. This chain's CDR3 is CASSYSTRGSGELFF. CDR3 DNA sequence: TGTGCCAGCAGTTACTCGACCCGGGGTAGCGGGGAGCTGTTTTTT.